This TCR beta chain was captured by sequencing in a study of T-cell memory formation after mild COVID-19. Study context: Clusters of TCRs were largely donor specific.

5'RACE primed from the constant segment yielded TCR alpha and TCR beta cDNA libraries bearing sample barcodes and UMIs. TCRdb reprocessed the 5' RACE reads with MiXCR, giving one entry per CDR3 protein. The sample yields 250,000 to 300,000 distinct CDR3 sequences, 8% to 9% seen once. V was trimmed by 1 base and J by 1 base, leaving 12 bases between them. Germline values: CDR1 SGHKS, CDR2 YYEKEE (reference sequence). The CDR3 contains 16 residues. The sample holds a few counts of this clonotype. Its specificity is unknown. General observations from the study: The main location of contracting CD4+ clones was CM and EM, and that of contracting CD8+ clones was EMRA. A balance of CD4 and CD8 characterized clones contracting day 15 to 85, whereas later expanders leaned CD4+.

This clonotype was sampled from a young man who had mild COVID-19 (a few samples of this study predate the infection). Cell type and time point are not known. The V call is TRBV5-5, the J call TRBJ1-5; no firm D call. Sequencing input: PBMCs or a T cell subset sorted from them (not recorded which). CDR3 loop: CASSLLTGGSNQPQHF. The CDR3 coding sequence is TGTGCCAGCAGCTTGCTCACCGGAGGCAGCAATCAGCCCCAGCATTTT.